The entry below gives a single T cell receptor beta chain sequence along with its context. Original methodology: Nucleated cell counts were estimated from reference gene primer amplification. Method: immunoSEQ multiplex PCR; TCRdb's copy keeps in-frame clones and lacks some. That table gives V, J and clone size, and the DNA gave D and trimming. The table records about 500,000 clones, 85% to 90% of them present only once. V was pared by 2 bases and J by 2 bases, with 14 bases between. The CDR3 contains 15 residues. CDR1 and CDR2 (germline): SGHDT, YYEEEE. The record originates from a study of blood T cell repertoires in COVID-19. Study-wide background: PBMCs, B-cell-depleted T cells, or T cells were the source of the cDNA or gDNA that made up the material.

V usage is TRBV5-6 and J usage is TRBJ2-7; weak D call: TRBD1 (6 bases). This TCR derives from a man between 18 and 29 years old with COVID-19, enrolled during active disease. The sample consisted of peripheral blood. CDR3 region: CASSLSGWGPYEQYF. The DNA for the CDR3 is TGTGCCAGCAGCTTATCAGGGTGGGGGCCCTACGAGCAGTACTTC.